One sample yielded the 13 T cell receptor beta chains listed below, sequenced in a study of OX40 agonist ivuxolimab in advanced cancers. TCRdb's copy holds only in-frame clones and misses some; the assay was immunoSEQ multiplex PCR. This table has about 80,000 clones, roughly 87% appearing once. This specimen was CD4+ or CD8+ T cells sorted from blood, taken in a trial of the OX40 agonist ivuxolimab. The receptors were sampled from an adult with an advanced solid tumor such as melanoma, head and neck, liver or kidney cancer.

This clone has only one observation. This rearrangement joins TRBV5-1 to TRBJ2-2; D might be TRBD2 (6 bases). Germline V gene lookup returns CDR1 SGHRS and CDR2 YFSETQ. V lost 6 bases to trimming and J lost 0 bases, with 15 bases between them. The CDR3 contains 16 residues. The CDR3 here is CASTVGGNANTGELFF. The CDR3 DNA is TGCGCCAGCACCGTGGGCGGGAACGCGAACACCGGGGAGCTGTTTTTT.

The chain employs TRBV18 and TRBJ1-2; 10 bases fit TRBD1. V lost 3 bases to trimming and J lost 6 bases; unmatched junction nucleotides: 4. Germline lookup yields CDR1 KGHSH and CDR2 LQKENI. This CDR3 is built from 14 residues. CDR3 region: CASSPTDRGNGYTF. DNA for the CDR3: TGTGCCAGCTCACCGACGGACAGGGGGAATGGCTACACCTTC.

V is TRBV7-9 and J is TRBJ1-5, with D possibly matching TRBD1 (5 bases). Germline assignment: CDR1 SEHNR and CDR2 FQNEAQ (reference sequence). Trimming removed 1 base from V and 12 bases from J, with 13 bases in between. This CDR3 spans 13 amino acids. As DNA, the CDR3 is TGTGCCAGCAGCTTAGAGGGGCGAGGGTACCAGCATTTT. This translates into CASSLEGRGYQHF.

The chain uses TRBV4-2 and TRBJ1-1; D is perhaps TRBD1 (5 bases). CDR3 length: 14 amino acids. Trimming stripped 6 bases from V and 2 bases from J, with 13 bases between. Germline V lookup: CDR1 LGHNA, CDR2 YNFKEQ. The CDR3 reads CASRLSGPNTEAFF. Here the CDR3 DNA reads TGTGCCAGCAGGCTTTCGGGACCTAACACTGAAGCTTTCTTT.

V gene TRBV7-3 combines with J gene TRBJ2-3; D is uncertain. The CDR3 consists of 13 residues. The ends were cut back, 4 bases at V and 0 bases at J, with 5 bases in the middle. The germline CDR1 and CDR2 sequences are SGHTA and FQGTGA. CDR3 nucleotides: TGTGCCAGCAGCTCCGGGAGCACAGATACGCAGTATTTT. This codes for CASSSGSTDTQYF.

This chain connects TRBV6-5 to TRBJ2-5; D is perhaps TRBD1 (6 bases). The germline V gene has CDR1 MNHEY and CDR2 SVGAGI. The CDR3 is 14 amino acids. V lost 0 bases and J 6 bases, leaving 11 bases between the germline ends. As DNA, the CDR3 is TGTGCCAGCAGTTACTCGAGGGGGTTGCAGACCCAGTACTTC. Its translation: CASSYSRGLQTQYF.

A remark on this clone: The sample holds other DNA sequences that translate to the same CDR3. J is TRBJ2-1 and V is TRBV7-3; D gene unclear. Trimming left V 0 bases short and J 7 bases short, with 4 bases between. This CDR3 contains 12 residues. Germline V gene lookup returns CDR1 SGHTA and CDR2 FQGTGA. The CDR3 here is CASSLTLNEQFF. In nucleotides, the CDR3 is TGTGCCAGCAGCTTAACTCTGAATGAGCAGTTCTTC.

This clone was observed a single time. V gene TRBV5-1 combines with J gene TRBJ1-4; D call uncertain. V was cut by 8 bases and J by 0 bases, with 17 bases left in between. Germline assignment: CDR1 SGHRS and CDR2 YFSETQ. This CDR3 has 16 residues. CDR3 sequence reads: CASCKENPATNEKLFF. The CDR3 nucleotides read TGCGCCAGTTGTAAGGAGAACCCTGCAACTAATGAAAAACTGTTTTTT.

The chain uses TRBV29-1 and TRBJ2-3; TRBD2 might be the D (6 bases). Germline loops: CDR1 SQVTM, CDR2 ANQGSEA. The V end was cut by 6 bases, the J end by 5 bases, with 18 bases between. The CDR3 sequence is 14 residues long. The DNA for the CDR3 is TGCAGCGTCCAGGGTCGGGGGAAGGTAGATACGCAGTATTTT. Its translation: CSVQGRGKVDTQYF.

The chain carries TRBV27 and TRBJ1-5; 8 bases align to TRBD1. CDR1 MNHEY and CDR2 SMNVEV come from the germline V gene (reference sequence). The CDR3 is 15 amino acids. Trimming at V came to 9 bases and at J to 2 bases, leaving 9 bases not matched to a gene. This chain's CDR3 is CASKPGGSGNQPQHF. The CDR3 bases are TGTGCCAGTAAACCAGGGGGCTCGGGCAATCAGCCCCAGCATTTT.

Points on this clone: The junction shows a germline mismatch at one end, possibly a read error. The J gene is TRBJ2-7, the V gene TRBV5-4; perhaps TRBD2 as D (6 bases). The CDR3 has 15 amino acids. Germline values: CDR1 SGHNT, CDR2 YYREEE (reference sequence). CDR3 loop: CASSLKRANSYKQYF. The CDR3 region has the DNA TGTGCCAGCAGCTTAAAGCGGGCCAACTCCTACAAGCAGTACTTC.

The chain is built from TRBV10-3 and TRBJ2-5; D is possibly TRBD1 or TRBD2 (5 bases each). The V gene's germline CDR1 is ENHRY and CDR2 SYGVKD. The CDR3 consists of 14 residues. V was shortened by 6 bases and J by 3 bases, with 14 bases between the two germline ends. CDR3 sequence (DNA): TGTGCCATCAGGCGAACCGGGACCGAAGAGACCCAGTACTTC. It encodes CAIRRTGTEETQYF.

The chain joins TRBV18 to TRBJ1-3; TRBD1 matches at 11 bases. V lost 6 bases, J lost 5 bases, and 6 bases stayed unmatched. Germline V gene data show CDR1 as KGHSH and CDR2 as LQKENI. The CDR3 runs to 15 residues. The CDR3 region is CASSPGQGARNTIYF. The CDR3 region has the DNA TGTGCCAGCTCGCCCGGACAGGGGGCTAGAAACACCATATATTTT.